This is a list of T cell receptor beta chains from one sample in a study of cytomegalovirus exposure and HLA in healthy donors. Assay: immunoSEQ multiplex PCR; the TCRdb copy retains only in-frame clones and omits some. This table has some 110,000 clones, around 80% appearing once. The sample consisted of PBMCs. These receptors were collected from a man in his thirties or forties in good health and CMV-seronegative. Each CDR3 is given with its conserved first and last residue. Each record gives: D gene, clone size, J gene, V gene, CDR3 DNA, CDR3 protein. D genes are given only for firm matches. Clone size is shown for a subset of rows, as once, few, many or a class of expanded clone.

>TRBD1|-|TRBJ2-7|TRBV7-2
TGTGCCAGCAGCTCGAGGACAGGGTCCTACGAGCAGTACTTC
CASSSRTGSYEQYF
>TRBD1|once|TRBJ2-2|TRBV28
TGTGCCAGCAGCCGGGACAGTAACACCGGGGAGCTGTTTTTT
CASSRDSNTGELFF
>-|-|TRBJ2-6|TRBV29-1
TGCAGCGTTGAAACAGACGTTAACTCTGGGGCCAACGGCCTGACTTTC
CSVETDVNSGANGLTF
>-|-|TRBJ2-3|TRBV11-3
TGTGCCAGCAGGGCCCCCGGGTCTCCGACGCAGTATTTT
CASRAPGSPTQYF
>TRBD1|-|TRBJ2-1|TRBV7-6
TGTGCCAGCAGCCCTGACACAGGGGGCCCCTACAATGAGCAGTTCTTC
CASSPDTGGPYNEQFF
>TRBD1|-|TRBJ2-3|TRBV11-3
TGTGCCAGCAGTTCCGGGACAGGGGGCTTGGGGGATACGCAGTATTTT
CASSSGTGGLGDTQYF
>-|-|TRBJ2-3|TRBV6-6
TGTGCCAGCAGTTACGGGCAGGGCAGCACAGATACGCAGTATTTT
CASSYGQGSTDTQYF
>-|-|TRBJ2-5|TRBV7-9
TGTGCCAGCAGCCCAACAGGGCAAGAGACCCAGTACTTC
CASSPTGQETQYF
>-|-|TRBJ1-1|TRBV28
TGTGCCAGCAGTTACTTTCAGAACACTGAAGCTTTCTTT
CASSYFQNTEAFF
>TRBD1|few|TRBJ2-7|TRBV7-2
TGTGCCAGCAGCTTAGCGGGACAGGCCTACGAGCAGTACTTC
CASSLAGQAYEQYF
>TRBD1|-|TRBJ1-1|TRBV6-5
TGTGCCAGCAGATATAACAGGGGGCCCACTGAAGCTTTCTTT
CASRYNRGPTEAFF
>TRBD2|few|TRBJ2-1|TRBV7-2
TGTGCCAGCAGCGCCGGACTAGCGGGGGATATTTACAATGAGCAGTTCTTC
CASSAGLAGDIYNEQFF
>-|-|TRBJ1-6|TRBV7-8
TGTGCCAGCAGCTTAGCGCGAGCTGGGCAGGGAGGTTCACCCCTCCACTTT
CASSLARAGQGGSPLHF
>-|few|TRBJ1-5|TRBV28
TGTGCCAGCGAACCGTACCCAGGGGCAGATGGCAATCAGCCCCAGCATTTT
CASEPYPGADGNQPQHF
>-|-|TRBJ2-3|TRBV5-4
TGTGCCAGCAGCTTACGGCGGTACACAGATACGCAGTATTTT
CASSLRRYTDTQYF
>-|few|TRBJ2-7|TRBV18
TGTGCCAGCTCACCAGAGTCCTACGAGCAGTACTTC
CASSPESYEQYF
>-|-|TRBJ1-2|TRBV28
TGTGCCAGCAGTTCAGATCAACCCCCGGGTAACTATGGCTACACCTTC
CASSSDQPPGNYGYTF
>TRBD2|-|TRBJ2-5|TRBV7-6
TGTGCCAGCAGCTTAGGTCCATGGACTAGCGGGGAGTTTAAAGAGACCCAGTACTTC
CASSLGPWTSGEFKETQYF
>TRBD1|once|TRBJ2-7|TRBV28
TGTGCCAGCAGTCTGGGACAGGTTTACGGGCTCGAGCAGTACTTC
CASSLGQVYGLEQYF
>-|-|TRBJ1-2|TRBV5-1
TGCGCCAGCAGCAAAGGGCAGGGTGACTATGGCTACACCTTC
CASSKGQGDYGYTF
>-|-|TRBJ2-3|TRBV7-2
TGTGCCAGCAGCCTAAGCACAGATACGCAGTATTTT
CASSLSTDTQYF
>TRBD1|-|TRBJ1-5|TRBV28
TGTGCCAGCAGTTTAATCGGGACAGGGGGCAATCAGCCCCAGCATTTT
CASSLIGTGGNQPQHF
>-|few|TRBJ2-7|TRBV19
TGTGCCAGTAGGTCTGAGGGCAGGGGCTCCTACGAGCAGTACTTC
CASRSEGRGSYEQYF
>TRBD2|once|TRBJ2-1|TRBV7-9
TGTGCCAGCAGCCTTTCACTAGCGGGGAGATACAATGAGCAGTTCTTC
CASSLSLAGRYNEQFF
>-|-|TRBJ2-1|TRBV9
TGTGCCAGCAGCGTAGATAGCTCCTACAATGAGCAGTTCTTC
CASSVDSSYNEQFF
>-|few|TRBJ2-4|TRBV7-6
TGTGCCAGCAGCTCTCTAGCCAAAAACATTCAGTACTTC
CASSSLAKNIQYF
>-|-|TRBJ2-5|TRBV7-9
TGTGCCAGCAGCCCATCGGGGGGCTCTGAGAGCCAGTACTTC
CASSPSGGSESQYF
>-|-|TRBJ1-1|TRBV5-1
TGCGCCAGCAGCTTGGGACAGACGATGAACACTGAAGCTTTCTTT
CASSLGQTMNTEAFF
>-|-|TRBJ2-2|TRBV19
TGTGCCAGTAGTCGGGGGACGGAGCTGTTTTTT
CASSRGTELFF
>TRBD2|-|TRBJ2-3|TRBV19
TGTGCCAGTAGTGTAGCGGGGGGGCCGGGCACAGATACGCAGTATTTT
CASSVAGGPGTDTQYF
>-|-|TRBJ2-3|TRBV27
TGTGCCAGCAGGCAGCTAGCGTTGGAAGATACGCAGTATTTT
CASRQLALEDTQYF
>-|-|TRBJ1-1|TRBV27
TGTGCCAGCAGTTTAGGCAGGGCCTTTGACGGGACTGAAGCTTTCTTT
CASSLGRAFDGTEAFF
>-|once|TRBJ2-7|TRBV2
TGTGCCAGCAGTACAGGTACTGACGAGCAGTACTTC
CASSTGTDEQYF
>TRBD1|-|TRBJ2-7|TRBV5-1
TGCGCCAGCAGCTTGGCGCGGGCAGGGGGTTCCTGCGAGCAGTACTTC
CASSLARAGGSCEQYF
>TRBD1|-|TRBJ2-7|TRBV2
TGTGCCAGCAGTTCGACAGGGGACGAGCAGTACTTC
CASSSTGDEQYF
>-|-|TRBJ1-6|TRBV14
TGTGCCAGCAGCCCGTCCACGGGTTGGAATTCACCCCTCCACTTT
CASSPSTGWNSPLHF
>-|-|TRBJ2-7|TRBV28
TGTGCCAGCAGTTTAGGGGGGGCGTACGGGCAGTACTTC
CASSLGGAYGQYF
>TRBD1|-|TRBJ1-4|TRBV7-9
TGTGCCAGCAGCTCCTACAGGGGGGAGGATGAAAAACTGTTTTTT
CASSSYRGEDEKLFF
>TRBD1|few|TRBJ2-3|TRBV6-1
TGTGCCAGCAGTGAGACAGGGACAGATACGCAGTATTTT
CASSETGTDTQYF
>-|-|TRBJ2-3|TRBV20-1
TGCAGTGCTCCACTCGGGAATACGCAGTATTTT
CSAPLGNTQYF
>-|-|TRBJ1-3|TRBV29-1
TGCAGCGTTAAAGGGGGGGGTTCCATATCTGGAAACACCATATATTTT
CSVKGGGSISGNTIYF
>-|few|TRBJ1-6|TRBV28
TGTGCCAGCAGTACGACACCCTGGAATTCACCCCTCCACTTT
CASSTTPWNSPLHF
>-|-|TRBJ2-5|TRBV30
TGTGCCTGGAGTGTTCCGGGAGCGTATGAGACCCAGTACTTC
CAWSVPGAYETQYF
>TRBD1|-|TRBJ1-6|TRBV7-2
TGTGCCAGCAGATCAACCGGGACAGATAATTCACCCCTCCACTTT
CASRSTGTDNSPLHF
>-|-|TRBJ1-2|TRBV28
TGTGCCAGCAGTTTATCCCGTGAGGGCTACACCTTC
CASSLSREGYTF
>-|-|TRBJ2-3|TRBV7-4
TGTGCCAGCAGCCCAGGTAAGAAGGCTCCTAAGGATACGCAGTATTTT
CASSPGKKAPKDTQYF
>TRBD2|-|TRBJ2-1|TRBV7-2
TGTGCCAGCAGCTTAGCGGGGACGGGGGGGCGCAATGAGCAGTTCTTC
CASSLAGTGGRNEQFF
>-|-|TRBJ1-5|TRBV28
TGTGCCAGCAGTTTACTTGATGAGAGCCAGCCCCAGCATTTT
CASSLLDESQPQHF
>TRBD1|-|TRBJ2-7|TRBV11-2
TGTGCCAGCAGCAGCGGACAGGGGTACGAGCAGTACTTC
CASSSGQGYEQYF